This T cell receptor (beta chain) is from a study of cytomegalovirus exposure and HLA in healthy donors. Worth noting for this clone: What it recognizes is unknown.

In the PCR, 60 Vbeta and 13 Jbeta primers were used. The method was immunoSEQ multiplex PCR; TCRdb's version includes in-frame clones alone and lacks a portion of them. The sample includes about 190,000 clones, 65% to 85% of them seen just once. General study results and limits: In vitro confirmation showed a few CMV-associated chains to be CMV antigen specific. What a later analysis showed was that several of the most significant clusters appeared linked to common viral pathogens. Sequencing likely produced, as an artifact, a cluster of highly shared sequence variants.

The sequenced material came from PBMCs. The receptor's source is a man between 18 and 29 years old in good health and CMV-seronegative.

As DNA, the CDR3 is TGTGCCAGCAGATCGACAGGCACAGATACGCAGTATTTT. This sequence encodes CASRSTGTDTQYF. The V and J genes are TRBV7-3 and TRBJ2-3, with a weak D call TRBD1 (5 bases). This CDR3 contains 13 residues. Trimming stripped 6 bases from V and 1 base from J, with 8 bases between. The germline CDR1 and CDR2 sequences are SGHTA and FQGTGA. The variable domain in full, with the rest retrieved from reference TRBV7-3 and TRBJ2-3, is GAGVSQTPSNKVTEKGKYVELRCDPISGHTALYWYRQSLGQGPEFLIYFQGTGAADDSGLPNDRFFAVRPEGSVSTLKIQRTERGDSAVYLCASRSTGTDTQYFGPGTRLTVL.